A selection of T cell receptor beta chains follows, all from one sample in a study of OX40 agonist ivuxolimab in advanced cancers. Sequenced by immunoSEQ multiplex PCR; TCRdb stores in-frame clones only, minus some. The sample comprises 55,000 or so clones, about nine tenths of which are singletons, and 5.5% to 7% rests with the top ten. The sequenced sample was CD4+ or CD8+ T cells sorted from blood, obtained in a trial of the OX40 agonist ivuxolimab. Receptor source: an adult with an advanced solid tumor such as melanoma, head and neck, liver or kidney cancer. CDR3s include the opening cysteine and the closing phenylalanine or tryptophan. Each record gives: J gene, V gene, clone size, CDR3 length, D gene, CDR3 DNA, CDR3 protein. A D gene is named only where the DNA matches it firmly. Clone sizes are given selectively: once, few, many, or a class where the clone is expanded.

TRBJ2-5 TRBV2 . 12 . TGTGCCAGCAGTCCCCTAGCGCAGACCCAGTACTTC CASSPLAQTQYF
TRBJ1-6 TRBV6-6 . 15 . TGTGCCAGCAGTCCTCCCTCCGGAGGGGGTTCACCCCTCCACTTT CASSPPSGGGSPLHF
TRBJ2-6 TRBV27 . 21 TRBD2 TGTGCCAGCAGTTTATCCTTCGGTGGACTAGCGGGAGGGCCCGGGGCCAACGTCCTGACTTTC CASSLSFGGLAGGPGANVLTF
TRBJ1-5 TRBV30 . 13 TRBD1 TGTGCCTGGAGTGTAACAGGGGATCAGCCCCAGCATTTT CAWSVTGDQPQHF
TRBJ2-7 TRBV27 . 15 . TGTGCCAGCAGTGCCGCCGGGTTAAGCTCCTACGAGCAGTACTTC CASSAAGLSSYEQYF
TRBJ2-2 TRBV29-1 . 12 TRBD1 TGCAGCGGGACAGGGAGGAACGGGGAGCTGTTTTTT CSGTGRNGELFF
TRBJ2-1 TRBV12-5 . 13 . TGTGCTAGTCAGGCTAAACCCTACAATGAGCAGTTCTTC CASQAKPYNEQFF
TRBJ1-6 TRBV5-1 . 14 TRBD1 TGCGCCAGTACCGGGACAGGGATCGGCTCACCCCTCCACTTT CASTGTGIGSPLHF
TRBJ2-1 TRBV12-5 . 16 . TGTGCTAGTGGTTTGGGGACTCCGGCGTTTGTCAATGAGCAGTTCTTC CASGLGTPAFVNEQFF
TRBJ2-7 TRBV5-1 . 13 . TGCGCCAGCAGGGGGCAGGGCGGGTACGAGCAGTACTTC CASRGQGGYEQYF
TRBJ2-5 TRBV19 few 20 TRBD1 TGTGCCAGTAGTACCAACCCGGTGGGACAGGGGTACCTACTCCAAGAGACCCAGTACTTC CASSTNPVGQGYLLQETQYF
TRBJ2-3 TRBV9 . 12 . TGTGCCAGCGGAATGGCCACAGATACGCAGTATTTT CASGMATDTQYF
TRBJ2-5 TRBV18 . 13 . TGTGCCAGCTCACCCCTGAGCGAAGAGACCCAGTACTTC CASSPLSEETQYF
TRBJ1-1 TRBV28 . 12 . TGTGCCAGCAGGGTCATGAACACTGAAGCTTTCTTT CASRVMNTEAFF
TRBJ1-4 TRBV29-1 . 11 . TGCAGCGTTGACGTAGGGGAAAAACTGTTTTTT CSVDVGEKLFF
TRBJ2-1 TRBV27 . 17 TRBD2 TGTGCCAGCAGTGTTATGTCTTGGCGGGAGGGTCCCGATGAGCAGTTCTTC CASSVMSWREGPDEQFF
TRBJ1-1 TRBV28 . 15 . TGTGCCAGCAGTTCCCCAGGGGAGTTGAACACTGAAGCTTTCTTT CASSSPGELNTEAFF
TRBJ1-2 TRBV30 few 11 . TGTGCCTGGAGTTTCCAGGGTAGCTACACCTTC CAWSFQGSYTF
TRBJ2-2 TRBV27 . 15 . TGTGCCAGCAGTTTCGGCTTCACGAACACCGGGGAGCTGTTTTTT CASSFGFTNTGELFF
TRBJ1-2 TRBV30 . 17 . TGTGCCTGGACCAATCCGGGACGGGGAGGGAGTAACTATGGCTACACCTTC CAWTNPGRGGSNYGYTF
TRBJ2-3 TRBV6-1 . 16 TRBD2 TGTGCCAGCAGTGAACTAGCGGGAGGTAGCACAGATACGCAGTATTTT CASSELAGGSTDTQYF
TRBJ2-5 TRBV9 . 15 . TGTGCCAGCAGCGTAGCAGAGACTAGGGAACAGACCCAGTACTTC CASSVAETREQTQYF
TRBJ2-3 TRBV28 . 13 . TGTGCCAGCATCGAGGGACGGGCAGATACGCAGTATTTT CASIEGRADTQYF
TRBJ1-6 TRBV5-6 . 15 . TGTGCCAGCAGCCGACAGGATTTGAATAATTCACCCCTCCACTTT CASSRQDLNNSPLHF
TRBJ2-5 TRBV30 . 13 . TGTGCCTGGAAAATCACCCCCGGGGAGACCCAGTACTTC CAWKITPGETQYF
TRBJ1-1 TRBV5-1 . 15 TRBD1 TGCGCCAGCAGCTTAGCGGGGACAGGGGCCGCTGAAGCTTTCTTT CASSLAGTGAAEAFF
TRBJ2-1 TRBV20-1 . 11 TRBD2 TGCAGTGCGAGAAGCGGGAGTGAGCAGTTCTTC CSARSGSEQFF
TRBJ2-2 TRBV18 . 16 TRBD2 TGTGCCAGCTCACCGAGACTAGCTAAACCACCCGGGGAGCTGTTTTTT CASSPRLAKPPGELFF
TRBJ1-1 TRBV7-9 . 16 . TGTGCCAGCAGCTTAGGGATCGGGGCCCAAAACACTGAAGCTTTCTTT CASSLGIGAQNTEAFF
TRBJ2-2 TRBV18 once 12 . TGTGCCAGCTCACAAGCGACCGGGGAGCTGTTTTTT CASSQATGELFF
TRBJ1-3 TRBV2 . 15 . TGTGCCAGCAGTGTAACCCTTAGCTCTGGAAACACCATATATTTT CASSVTLSSGNTIYF
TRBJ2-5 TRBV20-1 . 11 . TGCAGTGCTAGAGATAGGGGGGACCAGTACTTC CSARDRGDQYF
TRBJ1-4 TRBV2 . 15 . TGTGCCAGCAGTGAAGCTGGCCAGGGTAGTGAAAAACTGTTTTTT CASSEAGQGSEKLFF
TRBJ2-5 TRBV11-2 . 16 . TGTGCCAGCAGCTTAAGGGTCACTTGGGGCCAAGAGACCCAGTACTTC CASSLRVTWGQETQYF
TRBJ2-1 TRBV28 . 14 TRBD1 TGTGCCAGCAGAGTTTCAACAACAGGGGCTGAGCAGTTCTTC CASRVSTTGAEQFF
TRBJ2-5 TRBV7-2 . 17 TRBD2 TGTGCCAGCAGCTTAGCCTGGGGGGGACTAGCGGCAGGGACCCAGTACTTC CASSLAWGGLAAGTQYF
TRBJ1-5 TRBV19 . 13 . TGTGCCAGTAGAACTTCTAGCAATCAGCCCCAGCATTTT CASRTSSNQPQHF
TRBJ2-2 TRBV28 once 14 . TGTGCCAGCAGGGGGGGGGCCCACACCGGGGAGCTGTTTTTT CASRGGAHTGELFF
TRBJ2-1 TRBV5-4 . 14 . TGTGCCAGCAGCTTAGCGGGTAACTACAATGAGCAGTTCTTC CASSLAGNYNEQFF
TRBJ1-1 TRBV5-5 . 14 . TGTGCCAGCAGCTTGGACCATTTCGAAACTGAAGCTTTCTTT CASSLDHFETEAFF
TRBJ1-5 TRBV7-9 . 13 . TGTGCCAGCAGCTTAGCAGACAATCAGCCCCAGCATTTT CASSLADNQPQHF
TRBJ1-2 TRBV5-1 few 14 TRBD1 TGCGCCAGCAGCCTGGACAGGGCGGGCTATGGCTACACCTTC CASSLDRAGYGYTF
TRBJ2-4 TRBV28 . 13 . TGTGCCAGCAGTTTAAACAGTGGGAACATTCAGTACTTC CASSLNSGNIQYF
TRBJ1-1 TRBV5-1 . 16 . TGCGCCAGCAGCTTGGTTGGGGGCGCTTTGGACACTGAAGCTTTCTTT CASSLVGGALDTEAFF